Sequencing of this T cell receptor beta chain was carried out in a study of early T cells in non-severe SARS-CoV-2 infection. The CDR3 extends over 14 amino acids. V was shortened by 1 base and J by 5 bases, with 11 bases between the two germline ends. Looked up from germline, CDR1 is LGHDT and CDR2 is YNNKEL (reference sequence). TCRdb redid the calling of the 5' RACE reads with MiXCR, one entry per CDR3 protein. The sample has 85,000 to 100,000 distinct CDR3 sequences; roughly 15% are singletons. The gene calls are TRBV3-1 and TRBJ1-2; possible D gene TRBD1, 5 bases. This material consisted of whole blood, taken at baseline. This TCR derives from an adult who was a healthcare worker with PCR-confirmed SARS-CoV-2 infection or an uninfected control (not recorded which). The CDR3 DNA follows: TGTGCCAGCAGCCAAGGCGGAGGGGCGTATGGCTACACCTTC. This gives the protein CASSQGGGAYGYTF. The whole variable domain, remainder taken from reference TRBV3-1 and TRBJ1-2, is DTAVSQTPKYLVTQMGNDKSIKCEQNLGHDTMYWYKQDSKKFLKIMFSYNNKELIINETVPNRFSPKSPDKAHLNLHINSLELGDSAVYFCASSQGGGAYGYTFGSGTRLTVV.